The present TCR beta chain was sequenced within a study of blood T cell repertoires in COVID-19. Generated by immunoSEQ multiplex PCR, the TCRdb table keeps only in-frame clones and is missing some. Among over 150,000 clones listed, roughly nine tenths were seen once. Germline loops: CDR1 LNHDA, CDR2 SQIVND (reference sequence). Trimming stripped 5 bases from V and 1 base from J, with 13 bases between. The CDR3 sequence is 15 residues long. The table lists this clone with a count of one. The sequencing input was peripheral blood. The rearrangement links TRBV19 to TRBJ2-3; no clear D. This receptor was identified in a man aged 45-60 years with acute or convalescent COVID-19. CDR3 bases: TGTGCCAGTAGTCCCCCCGGGTGGGGCACAGATACGCAGTATTTT. Its protein is CASSPPGWGTDTQYF. The whole variable domain, remainder taken from reference TRBV19 and TRBJ2-3, is DGGITQSPKYLFRKEGQNVTLSCEQNLNHDAMYWYRQDPGQGLRLIYYSQIVNDFQKGDIAEGYSVSREKKESFPLTVTSAQKNPTAFYLCASSPPGWGTDTQYFGPGTRLTVL.